Included here is one T cell receptor (beta chain) sequence, with context. This sample was included in a study of blood T cell repertoires in COVID-19. The data were produced by immunoSEQ multiplex PCR, yet TCRdb's version contains in-frame clones alone and is incomplete. The sample has 150,000 to 200,000 clones; roughly four fifths are singletons. The CDR3 runs 14 residues. Germline CDR1 and CDR2: LNHDA and SQIVND (reference sequence). Trimming pared 3 bases from V and 4 bases from J, leaving 10 bases between. The receptor comes from a man aged 50-60 years who had recovered from COVID-19. Sequencing was done on a sample of PBMCs or T cells enriched from blood (not recorded which). The V call is TRBV19, the J call TRBJ1-5; TRBD1 is a possible D gene (6 bases). CDR3 protein: CASSIGDKNQPQHF. DNA for the CDR3: TGTGCCAGTAGTATCGGGGACAAAAATCAGCCCCAGCATTTT.